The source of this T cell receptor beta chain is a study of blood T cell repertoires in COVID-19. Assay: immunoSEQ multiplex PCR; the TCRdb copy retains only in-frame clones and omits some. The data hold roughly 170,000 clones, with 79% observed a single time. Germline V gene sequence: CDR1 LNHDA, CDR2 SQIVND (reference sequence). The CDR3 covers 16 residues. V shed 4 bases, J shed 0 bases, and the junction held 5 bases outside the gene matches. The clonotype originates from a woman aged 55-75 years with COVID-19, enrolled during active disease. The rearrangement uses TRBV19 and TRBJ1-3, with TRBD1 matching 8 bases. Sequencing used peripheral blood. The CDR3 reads CASSTGQGVSGNTIYF. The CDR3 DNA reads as TGTGCCAGTAGTACCGGACAGGGAGTCTCTGGAAACACCATATATTTT.